The 25 T cell receptor beta chains listed next were all sequenced from one sample in a study of cytomegalovirus exposure and HLA in healthy donors. Measured with immunoSEQ multiplex PCR; TCRdb has only the in-frame clones, and not every one. Of 35,000 to 50,000 clones listed, 93% are singletons. Sequenced material: PBMCs. Every receptor here comes from a woman under 30 in good health and CMV-seronegative.

This chain links TRBV5-1 with TRBJ1-2, with TRBD1 matching 12 bases. This CDR3 contains 14 residues. With 0 bases clipped from V and 8 bases from J, the junction kept 2 bases outside the gene matches. Germline assignment: CDR1 SGHRS and CDR2 YFSETQ. DNA for the CDR3: TGCGCCAGCAGCTTGGGGGACAGGGGGCAAGGCTACACCTTC. It is translated as CASSLGDRGQGYTF. Supplemented by reference TRBV5-1 and TRBJ1-2, the full variable domain reads KAGVTQTPRYLIKTRGQQVTLSCSPISGHRSVSWYQQTPGQGLQFLFEYFSETQRNKGNFPGRFSGRQFSNSRSEMNVSTLELGDSALYLCASSLGDRGQGYTFGSGTRLTVV.

This rearrangement joins TRBV18 to TRBJ2-7; 14 bases are shared with TRBD2. CDR1 KGHSH and CDR2 LQKENI come from the germline V gene. This CDR3 is built from 15 residues. V dropped 5 bases and J dropped 3; count of bases not matched to a gene: 3. The CDR3 loop reads CASSTTSGGVYEQYF. CDR3 bases: TGTGCCAGCTCAACGACTAGCGGGGGGGTCTACGAGCAGTACTTC.

V and J are TRBV19 and TRBJ2-7; 8 nucleotides align to TRBD2. Unmatched junction bases numbered 1, after V lost 1 base and J lost 2 bases. This CDR3 has 14 amino acids. Germline CDR1 is LNHDA and CDR2 is SQIVND (reference sequence). The CDR3 here is CASSIGGGTYEQYF. The CDR3 DNA is TGTGCCAGTAGTATAGGCGGGGGGACCTACGAGCAGTACTTC.

The chain employs TRBV29-1 and TRBJ2-1; D might be TRBD2 (6 bases). Trimming took off 4 bases at V and 10 bases at J, with 20 bases between the two ends. The CDR3 loop spans 14 amino acids. The germline V gene encodes CDR1 SQVTM and CDR2 ANQGSEA. The CDR3 loop is CSVVRGLSGDEQFF. CDR3 in DNA: TGCAGCGTTGTGCGGGGACTTTCCGGGGACGAGCAGTTCTTC.

This clone was detected only once. The rearrangement joins TRBV2 to TRBJ2-2; weak D call: TRBD2 (6 bases). With 5 bases removed from V and 5 bases from J, the gap between germline ends came to 12 bases. The CDR3 has 14 amino acids. CDR1 and CDR2 from the germline V gene are SNHLY and FYNNEI. This chain's CDR3 is CASSPEGWTGELFF. In DNA form, the CDR3 reads TGTGCCAGCAGTCCGGAGGGATGGACCGGGGAGCTGTTTTTT.

Only one count was recorded for this clone. The chain is built from TRBV10-3 and TRBJ2-5; 9 positions match TRBD2. The V gene's germline CDR1 is ENHRY and CDR2 SYGVKD. Trimming removed 0 bases from V and 5 bases from J; junction bases left unmatched: 7. The CDR3 has 16 residues. CDR3 protein: CAISESGRGGLETQYF. Here the CDR3 DNA reads TGTGCCATCAGTGAGTCCGGGCGGGGGGGCCTCGAGACCCAGTACTTC.

This clone was detected once. V gene TRBV5-1 combines with J gene TRBJ1-1; 9 positions agree with TRBD1. This CDR3 is 14 amino acids long. Unmatched junction bases numbered 1, after V lost 3 bases and J lost 1 base. Looked up from germline, CDR1 is SGHRS and CDR2 is YFSETQ. The DNA for the CDR3 is TGCGCCAGCAGCTCGGGACAGGGGAACACTGAAGCTTTCTTT. Its protein is CASSSGQGNTEAFF.

The chain joins TRBV6-1 to TRBJ2-7, with 10 bases lining up with TRBD2. Germline values: CDR1 MNHNS, CDR2 SASEGT. The CDR3 runs 15 residues. J gave up 5 bases and V 4 bases, and 8 bases lay outside the gene matches. The CDR3 coding sequence is TGTGCCAGCAGTGGCCGGGGTAGCGGGAGGAACGAGCAGTACTTC. Amino acids: CASSGRGSGRNEQYF.

The CDR3 nucleotides read TGTGCCAGCAGTTTAAGAGAGTACAATGAGCAGTTCTTC. This codes for CASSLREYNEQFF. The V gene is TRBV27, the J gene TRBJ2-1, with D hard to call. The CDR3 totals 13 residues. CDR1 MNHEY and CDR2 SMNVEV come from the germline V gene (reference sequence). V lost 2 bases, J lost 4 bases, and 6 bases lay in between.

The chain has TRBV10-3 and TRBJ2-5; 7 positions match TRBD2. This CDR3 contains 16 residues. After removal of 2 bases from V and 5 bases from J, the junction contained 11 bases not matched to a gene. Per the germline V gene, CDR1 is ENHRY and CDR2 is SYGVKD. In nucleotides, the CDR3 is TGTGCCATCAGTGAGGGGACTGGGGGGGGTGGGGAGACCCAGTACTTC. As protein: CAISEGTGGGGETQYF.

The chain uses TRBV7-9 and TRBJ2-7, with D perhaps TRBD2 (6 bases). Per the germline V gene, CDR1 is SEHNR and CDR2 is FQNEAQ (reference sequence). V was clipped by 6 bases and J by 6 bases, with 15 bases between them. This CDR3 region has 13 residues. DNA of the CDR3: TGTGCCAGCAGGGAGGGGCCAACCCTCGAGCAGTACTTC. Translation gives CASREGPTLEQYF.

V and J are TRBV19 and TRBJ1-1; D ambiguous. From germline, CDR1 is LNHDA and CDR2 SQIVND (reference sequence). V was clipped by 6 bases and J by 1 base, with 15 bases between them. This CDR3 is 15 amino acids long. In nucleotides, the CDR3 is TGTGCCAGTAGGACGAGGGTTTCGGGGAACACTGAAGCTTTCTTT. Its protein product is CASRTRVSGNTEAFF.

The chain recombines TRBV6-5 with TRBJ2-1; D is undetermined. In germline, CDR1 is MNHEY, CDR2 SVGAGI. This CDR3 region has 14 residues. V gave up 0 bases and J gave up 5 bases, with 8 bases separating them. The CDR3 loop is CASSYSYNDNEQFF. For the CDR3, the DNA is TGTGCCAGCAGTTACTCGTACAATGACAATGAGCAGTTCTTC.

The CDR3 is CASTVGRSSYNEQFF. The CDR3 DNA follows: TGTGCCAGCACGGTGGGGCGGAGCTCCTACAATGAGCAGTTCTTC. The chain combines TRBV7-9 with TRBJ2-1, with TRBD1 as a possible D gene (5 bases). The germline gives CDR1 SEHNR, CDR2 FQNEAQ (reference sequence). The V and J ends lost 7 bases and 0 bases respectively, with 13 bases between them. The length of the CDR3 is 15 residues. Complete variable domain (other parts from reference TRBV7-9 and TRBJ2-1): DTGVSQNPRHKITKRGQNVTFRCDPISEHNRLYWYRQTLGQGPEFLTYFQNEAQLEKSRLLSDRFSAERPKGSFSTLEIQRTEQGDSAMYLCASTVGRSSYNEQFFGPGTRLTVL.

This chain connects TRBV28 to TRBJ2-1; 8 nucleotides match TRBD1. The CDR3 consists of 17 residues. V lost 1 base, J lost 7 bases, and 12 bases stayed unmatched. CDR1 and CDR2 from the germline V gene are MDHEN and SYDVKM. CDR3 in amino acids: CASSLSVWDRKLNEQFF. The CDR3 nucleotides are TGTGCCAGCAGTTTATCAGTGTGGGACAGGAAACTTAATGAGCAGTTCTTC.

The chain carries TRBV4-1 and TRBJ1-2; D is perhaps TRBD1 (6 bases). The CDR3 length is 14 residues. Germline V gene data show CDR1 as MGHRA and CDR2 as YSYEKL. Deletions cut 4 bases from V and 14 bases from J, with 23 bases between. CDR3 coding DNA: TGCGCCAGCAGCCGAGATCAGGGACAAGGAGAGTCGACCTTC. Translation: CASSRDQGQGESTF.

The V gene is TRBV28, the J gene TRBJ2-3; 10 bases map to TRBD2. CDR1 is MDHEN, CDR2 SYDVKM, per germline. The CDR3 totals 15 residues. V shed 5 bases, J shed 5 bases, and the junction held 7 bases outside the gene matches. The CDR3 nucleotides read TGTGCCAGCAGTACAGCGGGGGGGCAGGAAGATACGCAGTATTTT. Its protein is CASSTAGGQEDTQYF.

V gene TRBV28 combines with J gene TRBJ2-5; a weak D match, TRBD2 (5 bases). Deletions cut 2 bases from V and 5 bases from J, with 9 bases between. In germline, CDR1 is MDHEN, CDR2 SYDVKM. This CDR3 region has 13 residues. In DNA, the CDR3 is TGTGCCAGCAGTTTAGACTCGGGGGAGACCCAGTACTTC. Amino acid sequence: CASSLDSGETQYF.

This clone was detected once. The chain links TRBV7-9 to TRBJ1-4; D is uncertain. The CDR3 runs to 13 residues. CDR1 is SEHNR and CDR2 is FQNEAQ in the germline V gene (reference sequence). With 2 bases removed from V and 9 bases from J, the gap between germline ends came to 10 bases. The chain's CDR3 is CASSLRELQKLFF. As DNA, the CDR3 is TGTGCCAGCAGCTTAAGGGAGCTACAAAAACTGTTTTTT.

This rearrangement joins TRBV2 to TRBJ2-2; D is perhaps TRBD1 (7 bases). V lost 8 bases, J lost 5 bases, and 18 bases lay in between. The CDR3 contains 15 residues. Germline loops: CDR1 SNHLY, CDR2 FYNNEI. The chain's CDR3 is CASAGVQGRTGELFF. DNA of the CDR3: TGTGCCAGCGCTGGGGTACAGGGGAGGACCGGGGAGCTGTTTTTT.

The gene calls are TRBV28 and TRBJ2-1; 11 nucleotides agree with TRBD2. The CDR3 extends over 13 amino acids. Germline loops: CDR1 MDHEN, CDR2 SYDVKM. V shed 2 bases and J 10 bases; nucleotides not matched to a gene: 1. The CDR3 DNA reads TGTGCCAGCAGTTTAGGGACTAGCGGAGAGCAGTTCTTC. Amino acid sequence: CASSLGTSGEQFF.

The chain carries TRBV18 and TRBJ1-2, with 9 nucleotides matching TRBD1. The germline V gene encodes CDR1 KGHSH and CDR2 LQKENI. The CDR3 spans 16 residues. V lost 3 bases, J lost 0 bases, and 5 bases stayed unmatched. CDR3 in amino acids: CASSPTTGGANYGYTF. The CDR3 bases are TGTGCCAGCTCACCCACGACAGGGGGAGCTAACTATGGCTACACCTTC.

The J gene is TRBJ2-2, the V gene TRBV7-9; D not resolved. V was clipped by 4 bases and J by 1 base, with 13 bases between them. The V gene's germline CDR1 is SEHNR and CDR2 FQNEAQ (reference sequence). CDR3 length equals 16 residues. The CDR3 reads CASSSPGLVNTGELFF. CDR3 in DNA: TGTGCCAGCAGCTCCCCCGGCCTAGTGAACACCGGGGAGCTGTTTTTT.

The V and J genes are TRBV6-1 and TRBJ2-7; possible D gene TRBD1, 5 bases. Germline V CDR1 and CDR2: MNHNS, SASEGT. V lost 1 base and J lost 2, with 6 bases in between. The CDR3 runs to 13 residues. The CDR3 DNA follows: TGTGCCAGCAGTGAAGGCAGGGCCTACGAGCAGTACTTC. This encodes CASSEGRAYEQYF.

The J gene is TRBJ2-1, the V gene TRBV5-6; 7 bases align to TRBD2. There are 13 residues in the CDR3. J was trimmed by 6 bases and V by 10 bases; bases with no gene match: 10. Per germline, CDR1 SGHDT and CDR2 YYEEEE. The CDR3 sequence is CAFLGRRTNEQFF. DNA for the CDR3: TGTGCCTTTCTCGGGAGGAGGACCAATGAGCAGTTCTTC.